The sequence of this T cell receptor beta chain was determined in a study of Ad26.COV2.S vaccination and SARS-CoV-2 variants. The wider study: Intramuscularly, Ad26.COV2.S was given either once or twice, 56 days apart.

Treatment: 15 to 20 received Ad26.COV2.S at low or high dose, single or two shots; about five received placebo; per-sample allocation not given. On day 63 after the first injection, vaccine and placebo recipients gave samples. Remarks on this clone: Its antigen is as yet unknown.

Study findings and constraints: The TCR-based breadth and depth measures might underestimate overall T cell responses.

Here immunoSEQ multiplex PCR was the method, and the copy in TCRdb shows in-frame clones only, minus some. This table holds roughly 400,000 clones, 92% found once. The sequenced sample was peripheral blood, obtained in a trial of Ad26.COV2.S vaccine versus placebo. This sequence originates from a person aged 18-60 years who received the Ad26.COV2.S COVID-19 vaccine or a placebo.

In nucleotides, the CDR3 is TGTGCCAGCAGTGAACGCGTTAGCGGTGGGACCCAGTACTTC. Encoded protein: CASSERVSGGTQYF. The V and J genes are TRBV6-1 and TRBJ2-5; D possibly corresponds to TRBD2 (6 bases). The CDR3 is 14 residues long. CDR1 is MNHNS, CDR2 SASEGT, per germline. Trimming shortened V by 2 bases and J by 7 bases, and 14 bases separated the two germline ends.